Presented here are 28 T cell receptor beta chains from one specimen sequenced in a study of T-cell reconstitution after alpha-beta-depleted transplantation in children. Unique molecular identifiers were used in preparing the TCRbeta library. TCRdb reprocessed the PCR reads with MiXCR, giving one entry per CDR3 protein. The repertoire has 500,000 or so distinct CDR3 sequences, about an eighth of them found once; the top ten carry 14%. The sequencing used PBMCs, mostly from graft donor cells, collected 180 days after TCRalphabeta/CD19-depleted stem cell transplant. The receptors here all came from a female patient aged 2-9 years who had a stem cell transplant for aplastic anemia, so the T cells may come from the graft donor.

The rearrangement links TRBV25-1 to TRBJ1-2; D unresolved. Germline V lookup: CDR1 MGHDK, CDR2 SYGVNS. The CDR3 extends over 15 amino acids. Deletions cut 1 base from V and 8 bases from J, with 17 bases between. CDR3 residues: CASSEFGSRFQGYTF. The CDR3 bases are TGTGCCAGCAGTGAATTTGGGAGTCGGTTTCAGGGCTACACCTTC.

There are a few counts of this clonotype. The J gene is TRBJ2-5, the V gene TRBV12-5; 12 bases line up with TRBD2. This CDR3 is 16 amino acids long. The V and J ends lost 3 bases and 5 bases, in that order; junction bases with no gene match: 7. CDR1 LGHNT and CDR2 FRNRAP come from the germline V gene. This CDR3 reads CASGFSRLAGEETQYF. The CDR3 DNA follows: TGTGCTAGTGGTTTCTCAAGACTAGCGGGAGAGGAGACCCAGTACTTC. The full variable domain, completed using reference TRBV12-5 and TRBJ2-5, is DARVTQTPRHKVTEMGQEVTMRCQPILGHNTVFWYRQTMMQGLELLAYFRNRAPLDDSGMPKDRFSAEMPDATLATLKIQPSEPRDSAVYFCASGFSRLAGEETQYFGPGTRLLVL.

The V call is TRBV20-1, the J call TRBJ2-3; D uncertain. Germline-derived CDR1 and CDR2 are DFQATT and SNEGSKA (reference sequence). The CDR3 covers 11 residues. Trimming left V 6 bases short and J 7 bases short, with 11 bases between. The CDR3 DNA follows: TGCAGTGCAAACAAAAGACATACGCAGTATTTT. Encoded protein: CSANKRHTQYF.

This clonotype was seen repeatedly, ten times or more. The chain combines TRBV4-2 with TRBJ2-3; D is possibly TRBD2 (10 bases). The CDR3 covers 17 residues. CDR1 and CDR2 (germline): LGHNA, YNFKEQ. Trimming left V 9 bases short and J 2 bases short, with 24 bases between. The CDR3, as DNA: TGTGCCAGTTCGGGACAGGGCCTAGCGGGAGCCACAGATACGCAGTATTTT. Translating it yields CASSGQGLAGATDTQYF.

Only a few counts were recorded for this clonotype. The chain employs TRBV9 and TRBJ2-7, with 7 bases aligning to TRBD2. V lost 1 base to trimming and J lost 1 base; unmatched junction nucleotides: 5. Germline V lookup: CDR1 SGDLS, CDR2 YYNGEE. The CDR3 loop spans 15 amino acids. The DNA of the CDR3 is TGTGCCAGCAGCGTATCTGGGGGAGGGTCCTACGAGCAGTACTTC. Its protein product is CASSVSGGGSYEQYF.

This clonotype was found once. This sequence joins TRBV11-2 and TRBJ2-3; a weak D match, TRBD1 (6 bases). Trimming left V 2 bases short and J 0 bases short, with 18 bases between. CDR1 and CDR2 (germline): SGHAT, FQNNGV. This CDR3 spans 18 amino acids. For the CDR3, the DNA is TGTGCCAGCAGCTTATACAGGGACCTAGCCGCTAGCACAGATACGCAGTATTTT. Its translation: CASSLYRDLAASTDTQYF.

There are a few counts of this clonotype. CDR3 DNA: TGTGCCAGCAGCCACGGGACAGATCAAGAGACCCAGTACTTC. Protein sequence: CASSHGTDQETQYF. V gene TRBV11-2 combines with J gene TRBJ2-5; 7 bases match TRBD1. The V segment lost 5 bases and the J segment 2 bases; nucleotides outside the gene matches: 5. Germline CDR1 SGHAT, CDR2 FQNNGV. The CDR3 sequence is 14 residues long.

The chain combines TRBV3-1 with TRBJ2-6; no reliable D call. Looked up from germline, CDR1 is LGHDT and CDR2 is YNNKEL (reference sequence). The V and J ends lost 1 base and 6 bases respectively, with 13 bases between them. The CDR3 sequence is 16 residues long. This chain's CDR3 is CASSQADGWEANVLTF. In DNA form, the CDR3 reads TGTGCCAGCAGCCAAGCGGACGGTTGGGAGGCCAACGTCCTGACTTTC. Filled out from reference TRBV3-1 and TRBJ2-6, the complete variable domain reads DTAVSQTPKYLVTQMGNDKSIKCEQNLGHDTMYWYKQDSKKFLKIMFSYNNKELIINETVPNRFSPKSPDKAHLNLHINSLELGDSAVYFCASSQADGWEANVLTFGAGSRLTVL.

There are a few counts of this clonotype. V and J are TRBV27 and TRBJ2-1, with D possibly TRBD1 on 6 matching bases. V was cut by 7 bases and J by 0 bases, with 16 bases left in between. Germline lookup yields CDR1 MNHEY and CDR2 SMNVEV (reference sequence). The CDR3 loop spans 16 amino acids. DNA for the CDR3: TGTGCCAGCACTACAGGGTCGAGGAGCTCCTACAATGAGCAGTTCTTC. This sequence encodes CASTTGSRSSYNEQFF.

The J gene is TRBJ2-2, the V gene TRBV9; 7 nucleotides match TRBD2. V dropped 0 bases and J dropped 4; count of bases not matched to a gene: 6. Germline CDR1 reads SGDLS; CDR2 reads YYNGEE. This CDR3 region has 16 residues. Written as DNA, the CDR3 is TGTGCCAGCAGCGTAGTGGGCGGGAGAGCCACCGGGGAGCTGTTTTTT. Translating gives CASSVVGGRATGELFF.

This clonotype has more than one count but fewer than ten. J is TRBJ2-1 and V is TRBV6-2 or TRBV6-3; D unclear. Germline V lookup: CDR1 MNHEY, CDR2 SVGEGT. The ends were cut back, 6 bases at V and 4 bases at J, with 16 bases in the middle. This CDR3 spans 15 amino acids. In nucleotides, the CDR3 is TGTGCCAGCAGCCAACTAAGCTCGTTTTACAATGAGCAGTTCTTC. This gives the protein CASSQLSSFYNEQFF.

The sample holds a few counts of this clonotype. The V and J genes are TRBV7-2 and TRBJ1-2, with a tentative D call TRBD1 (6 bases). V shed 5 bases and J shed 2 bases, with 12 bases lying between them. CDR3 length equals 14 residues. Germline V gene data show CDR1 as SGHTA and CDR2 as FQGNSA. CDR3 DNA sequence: TGTGCCAGCAGCCTCGGACAGCTGAACTATGGCTACACCTTC. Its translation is CASSLGQLNYGYTF.

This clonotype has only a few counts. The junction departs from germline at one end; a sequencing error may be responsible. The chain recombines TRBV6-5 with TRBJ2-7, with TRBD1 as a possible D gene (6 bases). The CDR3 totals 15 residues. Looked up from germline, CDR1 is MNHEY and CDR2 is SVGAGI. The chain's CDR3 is CASSHSRDTRYEQYF. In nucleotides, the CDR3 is TGTGCCAGCAGTCACTCTAGGGACACAAGATACGAGCAGTACTTC.

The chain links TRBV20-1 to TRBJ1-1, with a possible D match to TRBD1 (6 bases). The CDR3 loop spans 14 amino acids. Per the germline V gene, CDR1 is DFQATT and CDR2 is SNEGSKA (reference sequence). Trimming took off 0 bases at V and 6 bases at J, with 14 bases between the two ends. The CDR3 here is CSARDLQGFAEAFF. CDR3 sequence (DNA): TGCAGTGCTAGAGATCTCCAGGGGTTCGCTGAAGCTTTCTTT.

CDR3 nucleotide sequence: TGTGCCAGCAGACCTACCGGGACTAGGGTTAAAGAGACCCAGTACTTC. Amino acids: CASRPTGTRVKETQYF. The chain employs TRBV27 and TRBJ2-5, with 8 nucleotides matching TRBD2. The CDR3 is 16 residues long. The germline gives CDR1 MNHEY, CDR2 SMNVEV (reference sequence). V dropped 6 bases and J dropped 3; count of bases not matched to a gene: 12.

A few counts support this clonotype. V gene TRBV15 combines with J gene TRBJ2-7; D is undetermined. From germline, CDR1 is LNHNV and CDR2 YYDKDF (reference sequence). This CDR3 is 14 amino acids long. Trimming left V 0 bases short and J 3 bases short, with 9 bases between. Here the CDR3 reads CATSRDRLVYEQYV. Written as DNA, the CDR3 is TGTGCCACCAGCAGAGATAGGCTTGTCTACGAGCAGTACGTC.

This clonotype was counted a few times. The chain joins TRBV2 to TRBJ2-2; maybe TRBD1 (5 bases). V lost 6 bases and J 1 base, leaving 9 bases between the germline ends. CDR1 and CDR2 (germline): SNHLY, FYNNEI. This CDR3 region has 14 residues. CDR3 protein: CASSPRVNTGELFF. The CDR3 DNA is TGTGCCAGCAGCCCCAGGGTGAACACCGGGGAGCTGTTTTTT.

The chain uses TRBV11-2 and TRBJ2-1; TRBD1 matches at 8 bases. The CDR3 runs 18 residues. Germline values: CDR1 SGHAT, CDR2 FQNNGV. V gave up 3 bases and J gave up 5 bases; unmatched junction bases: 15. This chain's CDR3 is CASSFGGQGATTNNEQFF. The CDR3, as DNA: TGTGCCAGCAGCTTTGGGGGGCAGGGGGCGACTACAAACAATGAGCAGTTCTTC.

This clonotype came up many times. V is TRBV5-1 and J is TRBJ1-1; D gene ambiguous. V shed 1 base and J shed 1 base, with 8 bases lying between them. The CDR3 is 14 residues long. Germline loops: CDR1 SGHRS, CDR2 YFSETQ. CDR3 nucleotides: TGCGCCAGCAGCTTGAAGGCAGAGAACACTGAAGCTTTCTTT. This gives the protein CASSLKAENTEAFF. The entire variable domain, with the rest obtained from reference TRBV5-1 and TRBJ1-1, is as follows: KAGVTQTPRYLIKTRGQQVTLSCSPISGHRSVSWYQQTPGQGLQFLFEYFSETQRNKGNFPGRFSGRQFSNSRSEMNVSTLELGDSALYLCASSLKAENTEAFFGQGTRLTVV.

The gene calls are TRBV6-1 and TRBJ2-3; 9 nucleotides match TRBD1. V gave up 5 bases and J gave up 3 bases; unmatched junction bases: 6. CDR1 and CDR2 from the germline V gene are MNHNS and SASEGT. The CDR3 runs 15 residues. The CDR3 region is CASSPWGQGTDTQYF. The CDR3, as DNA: TGTGCCAGCAGTCCCTGGGGACAGGGTACAGATACGCAGTATTTT.

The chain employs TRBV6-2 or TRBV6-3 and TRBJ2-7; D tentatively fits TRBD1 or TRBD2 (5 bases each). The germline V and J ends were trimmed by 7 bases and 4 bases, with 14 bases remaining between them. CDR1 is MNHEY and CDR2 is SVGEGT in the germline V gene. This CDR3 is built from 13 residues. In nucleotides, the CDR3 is TGTGCCAGCAACCCTGAGGGGTTTTACGAGCAGTACGTC. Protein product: CASNPEGFYEQYV.

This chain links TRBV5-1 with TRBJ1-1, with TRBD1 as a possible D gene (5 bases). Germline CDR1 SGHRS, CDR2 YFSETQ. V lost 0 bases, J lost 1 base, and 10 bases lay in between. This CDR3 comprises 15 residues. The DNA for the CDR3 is TGCGCCAGCAGCTTGGGCGGGGGATGGAACACTGAAGCTTTCTTT. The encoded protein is CASSLGGGWNTEAFF.

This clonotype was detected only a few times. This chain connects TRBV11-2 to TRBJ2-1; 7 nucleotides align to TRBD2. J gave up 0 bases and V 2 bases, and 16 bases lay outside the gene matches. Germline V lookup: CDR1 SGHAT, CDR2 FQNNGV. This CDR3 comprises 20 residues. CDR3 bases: TGTGCCAGCAGCTTAAGGGCCCTCTATCTACCGGGAGGCTCCTACAATGAGCAGTTCTTC. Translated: CASSLRALYLPGGSYNEQFF.

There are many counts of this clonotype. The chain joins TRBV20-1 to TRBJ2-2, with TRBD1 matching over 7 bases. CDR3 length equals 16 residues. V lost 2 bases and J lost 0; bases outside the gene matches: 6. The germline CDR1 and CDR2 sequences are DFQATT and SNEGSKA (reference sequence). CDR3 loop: CSARPTGVPNTGELFF. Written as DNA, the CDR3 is TGCAGTGCTAGACCCACAGGGGTCCCGAACACCGGGGAGCTGTTTTTT.

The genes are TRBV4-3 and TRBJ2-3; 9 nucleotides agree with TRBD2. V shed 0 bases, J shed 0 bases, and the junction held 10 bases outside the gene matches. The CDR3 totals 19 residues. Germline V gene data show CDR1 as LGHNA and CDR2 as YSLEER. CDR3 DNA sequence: TGCGCCAGCAGCCAAGATATCGCGGGAGGGTCCCCTAGCACAGATACGCAGTATTTT. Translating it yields CASSQDIAGGSPSTDTQYF.

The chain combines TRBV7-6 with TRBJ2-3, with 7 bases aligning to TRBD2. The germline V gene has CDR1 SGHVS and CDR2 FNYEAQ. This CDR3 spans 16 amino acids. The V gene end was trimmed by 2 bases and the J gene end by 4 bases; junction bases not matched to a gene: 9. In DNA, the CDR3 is TGTGCCAGCAGCTTACTTAGCGGGCCGGTAGCAGATACGCAGTATTTT. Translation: CASSLLSGPVADTQYF.

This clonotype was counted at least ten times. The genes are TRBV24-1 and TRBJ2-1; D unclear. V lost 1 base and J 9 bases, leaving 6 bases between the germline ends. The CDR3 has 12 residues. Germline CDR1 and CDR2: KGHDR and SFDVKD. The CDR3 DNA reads TGTGCCACCAGTGATTTCGGGCTTGAGCAGTTCTTC. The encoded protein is CATSDFGLEQFF.

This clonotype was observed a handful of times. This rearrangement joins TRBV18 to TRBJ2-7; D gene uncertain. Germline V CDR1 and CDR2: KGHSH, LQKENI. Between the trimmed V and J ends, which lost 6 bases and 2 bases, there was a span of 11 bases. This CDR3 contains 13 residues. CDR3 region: CASSGVLTYEQYV. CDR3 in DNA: TGTGCCAGCTCTGGAGTCCTAACCTACGAGCAGTACGTC.